The 26 T cell receptor beta chains reported below all come from one sample, sequenced in a study of monozygotic twins with inflammatory bowel disease. TCRdb reanalyzed the 5' RACE reads and collapses them to one entry per CDR3 protein, without DNA. The sample has 300,000 to 450,000 distinct CDR3 sequences. The sequencing sample was made of blood. Receptors originate from a human donor with ulcerative colitis or Crohn's disease, or a healthy co-twin of an affected twin (not recorded which).

The rearrangement links TRBV7-2 to TRBJ1-6. The CDR3 consists of 16 residues. Germline V gives CDR1 SGHTA, CDR2 FQGNSA. The CDR3: CASSLARSLHNSPLHF.

The chain joins TRBV20-1 to TRBJ2-7; there is no DNA to check the TCRdb D call of TRBD1. CDR1 is DFQATT, CDR2 SNEGSKA, per germline (reference sequence). The CDR3 loop spans 14 amino acids. The CDR3 spells CSADGTGAIYEQYF.

The rearrangement uses TRBV9 and TRBJ1-2. This CDR3 has 13 amino acids. Per the germline V gene, CDR1 is SGDLS and CDR2 is YYNGEE. The CDR3 spells CASSVALADGYTF.

The rearrangement links TRBV7-2 to TRBJ2-7; the TCRdb call, TRBD1, lacks DNA for checking. Germline V gene sequence: CDR1 SGHTA, CDR2 FQGNSA. This CDR3 comprises 15 residues. The CDR3 spells CASSGGMTGTYEQYF.

The CDR3: CASSVSFGLPTEETQYF. V gene TRBV9 combines with J gene TRBJ2-5; TCRdb calls TRBD1, which cannot be checked without DNA. CDR3 length equals 17 residues. Germline V lookup: CDR1 SGDLS, CDR2 YYNGEE.

This rearrangement joins TRBV6-2 or TRBV6-3 to TRBJ2-7; TCRdb returns TRBD1, unconfirmable since there is no DNA. Germline CDR1 is MNHEY and CDR2 is SVGEGT. This CDR3 comprises 16 residues. The CDR3 protein is CASSPPGTETGGEQYF.

This CDR3 reads CSASPRELTYNEQFF. This chain uses TRBV20-1 with TRBJ2-1; the D call of TRBD1 rests on TCRdb alone, since no DNA is present to check it. The CDR3 totals 15 residues. Germline V gene lookup returns CDR1 DFQATT and CDR2 SNEGSKA (reference sequence).

The V call is TRBV5-4, the J call TRBJ1-1; TCRdb lists TRBD1, though no DNA is available to test this call. CDR1 and CDR2 from the germline V gene are SGHNT and YYREEE (reference sequence). There are 14 residues in the CDR3. The CDR3 loop reads CASSLLRDTNLAFF.

The V call is TRBV7-3, the J call TRBJ2-3. The germline gives CDR1 SGHTA, CDR2 FQGTGA. The length of the CDR3 is 15 residues. The CDR3 loop is CASSLGIFSTDTQYF. Combining the CDR3 with reference TRBV7-3 and TRBJ2-3 gives the whole variable domain GAGVSQTPSNKVTEKGKYVELRCDPISGHTALYWYRQSLGQGPEFLIYFQGTGAADDSGLPNDRFFAVRPEGSVSTLKIQRTERGDSAVYLCASSLGIFSTDTQYFGPGTRLTVL.

The V call is TRBV20-1, the J call TRBJ2-7; without DNA, the TCRdb call of TRBD2 cannot be checked. Per germline, CDR1 DFQATT and CDR2 SNEGSKA (reference sequence). The CDR3 totals 15 residues. CDR3: CSASQLAELSYEQYF.

The V call is TRBV29-1, the J call TRBJ2-7. The germline CDR1 and CDR2 sequences are SQVTM and ANQGSEA. The CDR3 has 12 amino acids. The CDR3 spells CSVEKPNYEQYF.

The rearrangement joins TRBV27 to TRBJ2-1; TCRdb reports TRBD2, a call that lacks DNA to check it against. This CDR3 contains 18 residues. Looked up from germline, CDR1 is MNHEY and CDR2 is SMNVEV (reference sequence). This CDR3 reads CASSPSGLAGGRWVEQFF.

The J gene is TRBJ1-1, the V gene TRBV7-6. In germline, CDR1 is SGHVS, CDR2 FNYEAQ. CDR3 length: 14 amino acids. CDR3 sequence: CASSLAMGDTEAFF. The full variable domain, rest sourced from reference TRBV7-6 and TRBJ1-1, is GAGVSQSPRYKVTKRGQDVALRCDPISGHVSLYWYRQALGQGPEFLTYFNYEAQQDKSGLPNDRFSAERPEGSISTLTIQRTEQRDSAMYRCASSLAMGDTEAFFGQGTRLTVV.

V and J are TRBV6-2 or TRBV6-3 and TRBJ2-1; TCRdb designates TRBD2, a call that cannot be tested without DNA. This CDR3 is 17 amino acids long. Germline loops: CDR1 MNHEY, CDR2 SVGEGT. CDR3 sequence reads: CASSYSSLAGPYNEQFF.

The rearrangement links TRBV7-9 to TRBJ2-5; TCRdb picks TRBD2, but there is no DNA to check that call. Germline V CDR1 and CDR2: SEHNR, FQNEAQ (reference sequence). The CDR3 totals 15 residues. CDR3 loop: CASSVRRGGRETQYF.

V gene TRBV20-1 combines with J gene TRBJ2-1. The CDR3 sequence is 13 residues long. The V gene's germline CDR1 is DFQATT and CDR2 SNEGSKA (reference sequence). The CDR3 loop reads CSARDSPYNEQFF.

The chain is built from TRBV4-3 and TRBJ2-1; checking the TCRdb D call of TRBD1 is not possible without DNA. CDR1 and CDR2 from the germline V gene are LGHNA and YSLEER. The CDR3 is made up of 18 amino acids. The CDR3: CASSQDGLGQGEFGEQFF.

The chain joins TRBV5-1 to TRBJ2-7. This CDR3 is 14 amino acids long. Germline CDR1 SGHRS, CDR2 YFSETQ. Here the CDR3 reads CASSLGVGPYEQYF.

This sequence joins TRBV24-1 and TRBJ2-5; TCRdb names TRBD1, which stays unverified in the absence of DNA. The V gene's germline CDR1 is KGHDR and CDR2 SFDVKD. The CDR3 has 14 residues. The CDR3 region is CATMQGPERETQYF.

The chain has TRBV4-1 and TRBJ2-2; TCRdb selects TRBD2, and the lack of DNA leaves this call unchecked. This CDR3 has 17 residues. Germline values: CDR1 MGHRA, CDR2 YSYEKL. CDR3 amino acids: CASTMRSGGLRYGELFF.

The chain recombines TRBV7-2 with TRBJ2-1; lacking DNA, the TRBD2 call made by TCRdb goes unchecked. The CDR3 is made up of 14 amino acids. Germline loops: CDR1 SGHTA, CDR2 FQGNSA. CDR3 in amino acids: CASSSGGGPLRWFF. The full variable domain, in which reference TRBV7-2 and TRBJ2-1 provide the parts outside the CDR3, is GAGVSQSPSNKVTEKGKDVELRCDPISGHTALYWYRQSLGQGLEFLIYFQGNSAPDKSGLPSDRFSAERTGGSVSTLTIQRTQQEDSAVYLCASSSGGGPLRWFFGPGTRLTVL.

The chain joins TRBV19 to TRBJ1-1; the TRBD1 assignment by TCRdb is unverifiable without DNA. This CDR3 is 12 amino acids long. Germline V gene lookup returns CDR1 LNHDA and CDR2 SQIVND (reference sequence). The CDR3 spells CASLTGSTEAFF.

The chain links TRBV5-1 to TRBJ2-2; TCRdb indicates TRBD1, and absent DNA this call remains unverified. This CDR3 is built from 14 residues. Per germline, CDR1 SGHRS and CDR2 YFSETQ. CDR3 amino acids: CASSLSTATGELFF.

The V and J genes are TRBV7-2 and TRBJ2-3; TCRdb selects TRBD2, and the lack of DNA leaves this call unchecked. The CDR3 extends over 16 amino acids. Germline CDR1 SGHTA, CDR2 FQGNSA. The CDR3 here is CASSLRGGGAADTQYF.

The rearrangement joins TRBV9 to TRBJ2-2; TCRdb calls TRBD1, which cannot be checked without DNA. The germline V gene has CDR1 SGDLS and CDR2 YYNGEE. This CDR3 spans 18 amino acids. CDR3 loop: CASSVGDRGHKGTGELFF.

The chain couples TRBV5-6 to TRBJ1-2; TCRdb picks TRBD1, but there is no DNA to check that call. CDR1 and CDR2 from the germline V gene are SGHDT and YYEEEE. There are 15 residues in the CDR3. The CDR3 reads CASSLTGTGNYGYTF.